The clone carrying this T cell receptor (beta chain) appeared a single time. Antigen: not known. The data belong to a study of identical twins. Study observations and caveats: Twins shared beta out-of-frame sequences in excess, but this excess was weaker. Insertions were reduced in abundant cord blood beta clonotypes but not in memory repertoires.

This CDR3 comprises 17 residues. From germline, CDR1 is SGHRS and CDR2 YFSETQ. Trimming at V came to 0 bases and at J to 7 bases, leaving 10 bases not matched to a gene. TCRdb passed the 5' RACE reads through MiXCR, listing each CDR3 protein once. Of about 690,000 distinct CDR3 sequences in the sample, roughly 6% were seen once. The sample comprised naive T cells sorted from blood. The clonotype comes from a man in his late teens or twenties in good health. The rearrangement joins TRBV5-1 to TRBJ2-1; TRBD2 agrees at 10 bases. The DNA of the CDR3 is TGCGCCAGCAGCTTGGCCCCCGGAGCGGGAGGGCGTAATGAGCAGTTCTTC. Translated: CASSLAPGAGGRNEQFF.